This T cell receptor (beta chain) was recorded in a study of long-term antiretroviral therapy in people with HIV. For this clone: The antigen is unknown.

They ran version v3.0 of the immunoSEQ assay at survey level. Sequencing was performed with immunoSEQ multiplex PCR; in TCRdb, only in-frame clones are kept and a portion is missing. The repertoire includes approximately 20,000 clones, about four fifths of them detected once, and 8% sits in the top ten. Study-wide results and caveats: In HIV, the repertoires covered a tighter span of CDR3 lengths than in controls.

Per the germline V gene, CDR1 is SGHRS and CDR2 is YFSETQ. This CDR3 has 15 amino acids. Trimming removed 6 bases from V and 4 bases from J; junction bases left unmatched: 7. The rearrangement uses TRBV5-1 and TRBJ2-5; 12 nucleotides agree with TRBD2. The sequenced sample was unsorted PBMCs, obtained 0.9 years after starting antiretroviral therapy. The origin of this receptor is a man aged 18-30 years with HIV. CDR3 amino acids: CASKKGLAGRETQYF. CDR3 bases: TGCGCCAGCAAAAAAGGACTAGCGGGGCGAGAGACCCAGTACTTC.